The 2 T cell receptor beta chains below come from one sample, sequenced in a study of Graves' ophthalmopathy and Graves' hyperthyroidism. Amplification of the TCR beta CDR3 regions used RNA transcripts (as template). Second-round multiplex PCR came after a first-round RT-PCR that employed HTBI primers. Via MiXCR, TCRdb re-called the multiplex PCR reads, giving one row per CDR3 protein. The sample includes about 480,000 distinct CDR3 sequences, around 15% seen only once; the top ten take over 7.5%. The sequencing input was blood. These receptors were taken from a woman aged 25 to 39 with Graves' ophthalmopathy.

This clonotype was counted at least ten times. The chain combines TRBV25-1 with TRBJ1-6, with D tentatively TRBD1 (5 bases). Deletions cut 4 bases from V and 8 bases from J, with 12 bases between. The CDR3 has 14 amino acids. CDR1 MGHDK and CDR2 SYGVNS come from the germline V gene. The CDR3 nucleotides read TGTGCCAGCAGTGTGGAGACAGCGTATTCACCCCTCCACTTT. Protein sequence: CASSVETAYSPLHF.

This clonotype was detected many times. The chain combines TRBV28 with TRBJ1-3; weak D call: TRBD1 (5 bases). The CDR3 runs 12 residues. Trimming removed 4 bases from V and 12 bases from J, with 13 bases in between. Germline V gene data show CDR1 as MDHEN and CDR2 as SYDVKM. The CDR3 loop reads CASSSMTVGIYF. The CDR3 nucleotides read TGTGCCAGCAGTTCGATGACAGTTGGCATATATTTT.